This T cell receptor (beta chain) was found in a study of shared clonotypes between healthy human individuals. The protocol was immunoSEQ multiplex PCR, while the TCRdb copy is restricted to in-frame clones and leaves out a portion. The sample holds 450,000 to 550,000 clones, approximately 79% seen once. The junction had 6 bases not matched to a gene; V was cut back by 7 bases and J by 1 base. Per germline, CDR1 SEHNR and CDR2 FQNEAQ (reference sequence). This CDR3 comprises 15 residues. Sample: PBMCs. The genes are TRBV7-9 and TRBJ2-2, with TRBD2 identical over 7 bases. This clonotype originated in a woman between 35 and 50 years old in good health. Some clones in this sample may be carry-over from other donors' samples. CDR3 sequence reads: CASILTSENTGELFF. The CDR3 DNA follows: TGTGCCAGCATCCTCACTAGCGAGAACACCGGGGAGCTGTTTTTT. Full variable domain (missing parts from reference TRBV7-9 and TRBJ2-2): DTGVSQNPRHKITKRGQNVTFRCDPISEHNRLYWYRQTLGQGPEFLTYFQNEAQLEKSRLLSDRFSAERPKGSFSTLEIQRTEQGDSAMYLCASILTSENTGELFFGEGSRLTVL.